The 5 T cell receptor beta chains listed next were all sequenced from one sample in a study of CD8+ T cells in alopecia areata. Isolated RNA was reverse transcribed into cDNA used as the sequencing template. Only in-frame clones appear in the TCRdb table, and some are missing; sequencing was by immunoSEQ multiplex PCR. The sample includes 130,000 or so clones, about 51% of them seen just once. The sample taken for sequencing was NKG2D-low CD8+ T cells sorted from blood. These receptor sequences come from a human donor with alopecia areata.

The V gene is TRBV29-1, the J gene TRBJ2-5; D gene ambiguous. This CDR3 has 16 residues. CDR1 and CDR2 (germline): SQVTM, ANQGSEA. The ends were cut back, 7 bases at V and 1 base at J, with 22 bases in the middle. The CDR3 here is CSACITAGIPQETQYF. The DNA for the CDR3 is TGCAGCGCCTGTATCACGGCCGGCATTCCCCAAGAGACCCAGTACTTC.

The chain links TRBV7-2 to TRBJ1-1, with D uncertain. The CDR3 loop spans 12 amino acids. Trimming stripped 1 base from V and 6 bases from J, with 6 bases between. CDR1 is SGHTA, CDR2 FQGNSA, per germline. CDR3 sequence: CASSLGRPEAFF. CDR3 bases: TGTGCCAGCAGCTTAGGGCGGCCTGAAGCTTTCTTT.

V usage is TRBV5-6 and J usage is TRBJ2-1; D gene ambiguous. Deletions cut 3 bases from V and 9 bases from J, with 7 bases between. From germline, CDR1 is SGHDT and CDR2 YYEEEE. The CDR3 consists of 11 residues. CDR3 protein: CASSYSTEQFF. DNA for the CDR3: TGTGCCAGCAGCTACTCGACTGAGCAGTTCTTC.

The J gene is TRBJ2-7, the V gene TRBV29-1, with 9 bases lining up with TRBD1. The CDR3 length is 13 residues. V lost 6 bases, J lost 2 bases, and 5 bases stayed unmatched. CDR1 and CDR2 (germline): SQVTM, ANQGSEA. The CDR3 coding sequence is TGCAGCGTGGGACAGGGAAAGACCTACGAGCAGTACTTC. It is translated as CSVGQGKTYEQYF.

The table lists this clone with a few counts. The chain joins TRBV29-1 to TRBJ2-6; D is uncertain. This CDR3 region has 14 residues. V lost 5 bases and J lost 4, with 12 bases in between. The germline V gene encodes CDR1 SQVTM and CDR2 ANQGSEA. The chain's CDR3 is CSVFGLGGANVLTF. CDR3 DNA sequence: TGCAGCGTTTTCGGCCTCGGCGGGGCCAACGTCCTGACTTTC. Full variable domain (rest looked up from reference TRBV29-1 and TRBJ2-6): SAVISQKPSRDICQRGTSLTIQCQVDSQVTMMFWYRQQPGQSLTLIATANQGSEATYESGFVIDKFPISRPNLTFSTLTVSNMSPEDSSIYLCSVFGLGGANVLTFGAGSRLTVL.